Listed below are T cell receptor beta chains from one sample, sequenced in a study of T cells in Graves' hyperthyroidism and ophthalmopathy. TCRdb ran MiXCR on the multiplex PCR reads and lists one entry per CDR3 protein. The sample records 250,000 or so distinct CDR3 sequences, 16% being singletons. The sample was blood. These receptors all come from a woman under 30 with Graves' ophthalmopathy. Each CDR3 is given without its conserved first and last residue. Clone size, where shown, is once, few, many, or a class for clones that have expanded.

V: TRBV6-1
size: .
J: TRBJ1-3
CDR3: ASSLQGAPGNTIY

V: TRBV4-3
size: many
J: TRBJ2-7
CDR3: ASSQDSGRAGYEQY

V: TRBV14
size: few
J: TRBJ2-5
CDR3: ASSQIGAGGQETQY

V: TRBV7-2
size: many
J: TRBJ2-1
CDR3: ASSLGGANNEQF

V: TRBV5-1
size: many
J: TRBJ2-7
CDR3: ASSLVPSSYEQY

V: TRBV2
size: many
J: TRBJ2-2
CDR3: ALGLRTGELF

V: TRBV30
size: many
J: TRBJ1-1
CDR3: AWKGDLKNTEAF

V: TRBV28
size: many
J: TRBJ2-2
CDR3: ASSLDLAGENTGELF

V: TRBV5-5
size: .
J: TRBJ2-3
CDR3: ASSLGGLAGGYTDTQY

V: TRBV9
size: .
J: TRBJ2-3
CDR3: ASSSDGGGTDTQY

V: TRBV12-3/TRBV12-4
size: .
J: TRBJ1-5
CDR3: ASREGQYSNQPQH

V: TRBV6-5
size: many
J: TRBJ1-2
CDR3: ASSYGGVYGYT

V: TRBV20-1
size: many
J: TRBJ2-7
CDR3: SATIGGSEQY

V: TRBV4-3
size: .
J: TRBJ2-2
CDR3: ASSPLGGSDGGELF

V: TRBV20-1
size: many
J: TRBJ2-1
CDR3: SGLAGLINEQF

V: TRBV6-2/TRBV6-3
size: many
J: TRBJ1-2
CDR3: ASSPRPTLTGGGYYGYT

V: TRBV6-1
size: many
J: TRBJ2-1
CDR3: ASSRLAGGPGNEQF

V: TRBV30
size: .
J: TRBJ2-7
CDR3: ACLGRGGEQY

V: TRBV19
size: .
J: TRBJ1-2
CDR3: ASSILPGRAQGGYT

V: TRBV25-1
size: .
J: TRBJ1-5
CDR3: ASSGVGDDSNQPQH

V: TRBV6-1
size: many
J: TRBJ1-2
CDR3: ASSIGRGYGYT

V: TRBV6-1
size: many
J: TRBJ1-2
CDR3: ASSGPQGAGGYT